One and the same sample provided the 11 T cell receptor beta chains below, sequenced in a study of T cell clonality in common variable immunodeficiency. Here immunoSEQ multiplex PCR was the method, and the copy in TCRdb shows in-frame clones only, minus some. The sample gives some 38,000 clones, none seen only once, and the top ten clones hold around a tenth. What was sequenced was peripheral blood mononuclear cells. Receptors originate from a person between 18 and 70 years old in good health.

This clone was detected a few times. Read data end 3 residues before the CDR3 end; the end is taken from the germline J gene. This chain links TRBV7-9 with TRBJ1-4; 8 bases map to TRBD1. Germline lookup yields CDR1 SEHNR and CDR2 FQNEAQ (reference sequence). The CDR3 runs to 13 residues. The CDR3 region is CASSLTGDSPLFF. Incomplete CDR3 DNA: TGTGCCAGCAGTCTGACAGGGGATTCACCA.

This clone was recorded at least ten times. The CDR3 end is not reached by the read, which stops 3 residues before it; the germline J gene fills it in. The chain has TRBV6-1 and TRBJ2-5, with 9 bases lining up with TRBD2. Germline CDR1 MNHNS, CDR2 SASEGT. J gave up 2 bases and V 2 bases, and 3 bases lay outside the gene matches. The CDR3 spans 15 residues. The CDR3 is CASSESLAGQETQYF. The sequenced part of the CDR3 DNA is TGTGCCAGCAGTGAAAGTCTAGCGGGACAAGAGACC.

This clone was observed at least ten times. The sequenced fragment ends 3 residues before the CDR3 boundary, so the rest is inferred from the germline J gene. The chain has TRBV18 and TRBJ1-2, with a tentative D call TRBD1 (6 bases). This CDR3 is 14 amino acids long. CDR1 is KGHSH and CDR2 is LQKENI in the germline V gene. V shed 4 bases and J shed 0 bases, with 9 bases lying between them. The covered CDR3 bases are TGTGCCAGCTCACAGGGACAAGCTAACTATGGC. The encoded protein is CASSQGQANYG. The entire CDR3 sequence reads CASSQGQANYGYTF.

This clone was observed at least ten times. The chain's CDR3 is CSANTQDYHEQYF. CDR3 DNA, as far as it was read: TGCAGTGCTAACACACAGGACTACCACGAG. This chain links TRBV20-1 with TRBJ2-7, with D perhaps matching TRBD2 (6 bases). Read data end 3 residues before the CDR3 end; the end is taken from the germline J gene. Trimming cost V 4 bases and J 5 bases, with 15 bases left between them. Germline CDR1 DFQATT, CDR2 SNEGSKA (reference sequence). The CDR3 is 13 residues long.

Of note for this clone: It may be a read error: a sequence one base away is much more abundant. Read sequence stops 3 residues before the CDR3 end, and the germline J gene provides the missing end. The chain recombines TRBV19 with TRBJ2-3, with 7 bases that match TRBD1. The germline V gene has CDR1 LNHDA and CDR2 SQIVND (reference sequence). The CDR3 totals 13 residues. The DNA read from the CDR3 is TGTGCCAGCAGCAGGACAGGCCAAGAGACG. Its protein is CASSRTGQET. From start to end, the CDR3 is CASSRTGQETQYF.

This clone was detected many times. The read ends 3 residues shy of where the CDR3 ends; the end is completed using the germline J gene. V and J are TRBV7-9 and TRBJ2-4, with D possibly matching TRBD2 (5 bases). Per the germline V gene, CDR1 is SEHNR and CDR2 is FQNEAQ (reference sequence). V was pared by 2 bases and J by 0 bases, with 8 bases between. There are 15 residues in the CDR3. The sequenced part of the CDR3 DNA is TGTGCCAGCAGCTTAACGAGCGGAGCCAAAAACATT. Protein product: CASSLTSGAKNI. The CDR3, in full, reads CASSLTSGAKNIQYF.

This clone was picked up many times. At one of its ends the junction is not consistent with the germline gene, which may arise from a read error. The CDR3 goes on 3 residues after the read ends, and that part is filled in from the germline J gene. This chain connects TRBV7-7 to TRBJ2-1, with TRBD1 as a possible D gene (5 bases). Germline V CDR1 and CDR2: SSHAT, FNYEAQ (reference sequence). The CDR3 length is 16 residues. The CDR3 region is CASSSGPRSSYNEQFF. CDR3 bases read: TGTGCTAGCAGCTCAGGGCCCCGGAGCTCCTACAATGAG.

In regard to this clone: Read data end 3 residues before the CDR3 end; the end is taken from the germline J gene. The gene calls are TRBV7-6 and TRBJ2-4, with 8 bases that match TRBD1. Germline assignment: CDR1 SGHVS and CDR2 FNYEAQ. This CDR3 region has 11 residues. CDR3 loop: CASGTGADQYF. The part of the CDR3 DNA that was read is TGTGCCAGCGGGACAGGCGCCGAT. Using reference TRBV7-6 and TRBJ2-4 for the parts outside the CDR3, the full variable domain is GAGVSQSPRYKVTKRGQDVALRCDPISGHVSLYWYRQALGQGPEFLTYFNYEAQQDKSGLPNDRFSAERPEGSISTLTIQRTEQRDSAMYRCASGTGADQYFGAGTRLSVL.

This clone was recorded many times. One end of the junction varies from germline; a read error may be responsible. The DNA read from the CDR3 is TGTGCTAGCAGCCCATGGATGGGGGGGAACGGGAGTCCCTACGAG. It encodes CASSPWMGGNGSPYE. The whole CDR3 protein reads CASSPWMGGNGSPYEQYF. The chain combines TRBV7-7 with TRBJ2-7; the match to TRBD2 covers 7 bases. The missing CDR3 end, 3 residues past where the read stops, is filled in from the germline J gene. CDR3 size: 18 residues. CDR1 and CDR2 from the germline V gene are SSHAT and FNYEAQ (reference sequence).

This clone was observed many times. The sequenced fragment ends 3 residues before the CDR3 boundary, so the rest is inferred from the germline J gene. V and J are TRBV13 and TRBJ1-1; no reliable D call. V lost 5 bases and J lost 5, with 15 bases in between. CDR1 and CDR2 from the germline V gene are PRHDT and FYEKMQ (reference sequence). The CDR3 runs 14 residues. CDR3 region: CASSPRGLTTEAFF. The part of the CDR3 DNA that was read is TGTGCCAGCAGCCCCCGTGGACTGACAACTGAA.

About this clone itself: The DNA ends 3 residues before the CDR3 does, and the rest of the CDR3 is filled in from the germline J gene. The chain links TRBV7-2 to TRBJ2-7; D is ambiguous. Between the trimmed V and J ends, which lost 6 bases and 2 bases, there was a span of 11 bases. The CDR3 is 13 amino acids. Germline V gene sequence: CDR1 SGHTA, CDR2 FQGNSA. Partial CDR3 DNA: TGTGCCAGCAGTCGCAACCCAGCCTACGAG. It specifies CASSRNPAYE. The CDR3 in full is CASSRNPAYEQYF.